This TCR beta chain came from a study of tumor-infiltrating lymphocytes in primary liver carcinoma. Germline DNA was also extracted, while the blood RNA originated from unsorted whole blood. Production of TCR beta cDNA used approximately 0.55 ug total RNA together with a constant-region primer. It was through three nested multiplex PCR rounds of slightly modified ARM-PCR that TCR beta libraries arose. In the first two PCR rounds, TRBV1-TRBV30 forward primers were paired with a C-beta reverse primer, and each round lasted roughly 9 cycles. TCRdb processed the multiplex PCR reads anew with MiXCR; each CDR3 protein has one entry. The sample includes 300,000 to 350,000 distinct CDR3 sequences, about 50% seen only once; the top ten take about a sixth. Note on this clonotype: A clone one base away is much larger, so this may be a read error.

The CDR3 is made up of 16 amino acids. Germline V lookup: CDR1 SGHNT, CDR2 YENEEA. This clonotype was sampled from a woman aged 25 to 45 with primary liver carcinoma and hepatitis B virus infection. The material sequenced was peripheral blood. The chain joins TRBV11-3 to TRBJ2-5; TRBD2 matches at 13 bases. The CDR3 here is CASSLGTSGNQEAQYF. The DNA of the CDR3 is TGTGCCAGCAGCTTGGGGACTAGCGGGAACCAAGAGGCCCAGTACTTC.